These 2 T cell receptor beta chains were all obtained from the same sample, sequenced in a study of blood T cell repertoires in COVID-19 (dated by TCRdb to between 2020 and 2021). The method behind the library was the immunoSEQ multiplex PCR assay. Imported from immuneACCESS, the table was reduced by TCRdb to in-frame sequences with V and J called. These copies leave out some clones; in studies compared against another copy, an unresolved V gene accounts for under half, and the cause of the remainder is not known. Recorded for this sample are roughly 200,000 clones; roughly 84% of them occurred a single time. Roughly 20% of the sample is in the top ten clones. The material sequenced was peripheral blood. Receptor source: a person aged 70 to 85 with COVID-19, enrolled during active disease.

The rearrangement links TRBV3-1 (or the pseudogene TRBV3-2) to TRBJ2-5; D is ambiguous. CDR1 is LGHDT and CDR2 is YNNKEL in the germline V gene (reference sequence). This CDR3 comprises 11 residues. Trimming stripped 8 bases from V and 3 bases from J, with 7 bases between. The CDR3 DNA is TGTGCCAGCGAGTCTAAAGAGACCCAGTACTTC. This translates into CASESKETQYF.

The rearrangement joins TRBV19 to TRBJ2-1; TRBD1 is a possible D gene (6 bases). The CDR3 has 17 residues. Trimming shortened V by 6 bases and J by 0 bases, and 18 bases separated the two germline ends. Looked up from germline, CDR1 is LNHDA and CDR2 is SQIVND (reference sequence). The CDR3 region has the DNA TGTGCCAGTAGCCTACGGACAGTAAGTTACTCCTACAATGAGCAGTTCTTC. It yields the protein CASSLRTVSYSYNEQFF.